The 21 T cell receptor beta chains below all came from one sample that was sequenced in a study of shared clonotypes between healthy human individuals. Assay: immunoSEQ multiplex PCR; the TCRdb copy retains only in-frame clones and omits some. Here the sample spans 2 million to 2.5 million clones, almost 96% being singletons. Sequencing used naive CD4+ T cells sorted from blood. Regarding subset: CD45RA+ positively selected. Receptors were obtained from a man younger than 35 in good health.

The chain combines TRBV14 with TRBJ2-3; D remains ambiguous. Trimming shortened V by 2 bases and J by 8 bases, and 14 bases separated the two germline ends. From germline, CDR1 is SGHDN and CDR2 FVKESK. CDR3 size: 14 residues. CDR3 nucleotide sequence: TGTGCCAGCAGCCAACGGTCCCAACAAAGTACGCAGTATTTT. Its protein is CASSQRSQQSTQYF. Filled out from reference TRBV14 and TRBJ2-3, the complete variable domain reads EAGVTQFPSHSVIEKGQTVTLRCDPISGHDNLYWYRRVMGKEIKFLLHFVKESKQDESGMPNNRFLAERTGGTYSTLKVQPAELEDSGVYFCASSQRSQQSTQYFGPGTRLTVL.

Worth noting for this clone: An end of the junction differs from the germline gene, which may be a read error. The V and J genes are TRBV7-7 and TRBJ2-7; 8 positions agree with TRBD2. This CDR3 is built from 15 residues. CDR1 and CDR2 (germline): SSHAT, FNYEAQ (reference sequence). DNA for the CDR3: TGTGCTAGCAGCCTTAGTAGCGGGACCGCCTACGAGCAGTACTTC. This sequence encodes CASSLSSGTAYEQYF.

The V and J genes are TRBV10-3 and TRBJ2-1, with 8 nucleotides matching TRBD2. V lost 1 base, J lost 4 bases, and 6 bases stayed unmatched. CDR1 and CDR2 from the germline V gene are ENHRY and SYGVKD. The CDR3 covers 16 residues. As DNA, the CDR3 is TGTGCCATCAGTGAGTTAACGGGGGGGCCGTACAATGAGCAGTTCTTC. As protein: CAISELTGGPYNEQFF.

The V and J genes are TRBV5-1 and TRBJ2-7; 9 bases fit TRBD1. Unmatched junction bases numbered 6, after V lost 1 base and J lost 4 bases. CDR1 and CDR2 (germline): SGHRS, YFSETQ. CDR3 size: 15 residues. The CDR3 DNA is TGCGCCAGCAGCTTGACAACAGGGGGCGCATACGAGCAGTACTTC. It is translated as CASSLTTGGAYEQYF.

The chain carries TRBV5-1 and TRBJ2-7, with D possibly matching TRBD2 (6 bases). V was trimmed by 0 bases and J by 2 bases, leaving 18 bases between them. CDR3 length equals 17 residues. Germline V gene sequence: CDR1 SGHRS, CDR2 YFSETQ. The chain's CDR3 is CASSLVPYSGDAYEQYF. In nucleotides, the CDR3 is TGCGCCAGCAGCTTGGTCCCCTATAGCGGCGATGCCTACGAGCAGTACTTC.

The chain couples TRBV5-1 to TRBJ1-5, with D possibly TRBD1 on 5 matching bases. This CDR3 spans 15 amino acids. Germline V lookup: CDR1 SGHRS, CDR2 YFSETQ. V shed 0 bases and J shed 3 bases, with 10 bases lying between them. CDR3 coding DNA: TGCGCCAGCAGCTTGGACGGGACCCCCAATCAGCCCCAGCATTTT. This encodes CASSLDGTPNQPQHF.

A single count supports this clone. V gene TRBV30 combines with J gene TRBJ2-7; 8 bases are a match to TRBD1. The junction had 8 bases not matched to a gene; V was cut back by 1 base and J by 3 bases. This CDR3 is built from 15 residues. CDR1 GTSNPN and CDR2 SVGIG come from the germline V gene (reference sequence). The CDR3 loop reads CAWSAGTGGYYEQYF. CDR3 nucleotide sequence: TGTGCCTGGAGTGCCGGGACAGGTGGCTACTACGAGCAGTACTTC. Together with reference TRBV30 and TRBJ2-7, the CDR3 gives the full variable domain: SQTIHQWPATLVQPVGSPLSLECTVEGTSNPNLYWYRQAAGRGLQLLFYSVGIGQISSEVPQNLSASRPQDRQFILSSKKLLLSDSGFYLCAWSAGTGGYYEQYFGPGTRLTVT.

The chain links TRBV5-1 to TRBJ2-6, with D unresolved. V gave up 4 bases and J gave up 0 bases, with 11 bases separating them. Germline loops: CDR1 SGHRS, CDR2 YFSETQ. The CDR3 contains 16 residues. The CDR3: CASSAQQGSGANVLTF. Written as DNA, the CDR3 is TGCGCCAGCAGCGCCCAGCAAGGCTCTGGGGCCAACGTCCTGACTTTC.

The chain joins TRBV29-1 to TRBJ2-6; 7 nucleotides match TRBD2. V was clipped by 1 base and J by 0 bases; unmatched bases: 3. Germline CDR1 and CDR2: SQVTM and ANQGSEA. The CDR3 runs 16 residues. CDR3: CSVEARGVSGANVLTF. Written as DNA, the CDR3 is TGCAGCGTTGAAGCCCGGGGGGTCTCTGGGGCCAACGTCCTGACTTTC.

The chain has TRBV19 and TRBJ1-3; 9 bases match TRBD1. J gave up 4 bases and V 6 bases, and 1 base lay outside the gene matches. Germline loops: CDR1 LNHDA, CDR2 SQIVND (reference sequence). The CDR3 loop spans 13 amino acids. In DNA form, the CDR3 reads TGTGCCAGTAGGACAGGGGGAGGAAACACCATATATTTT. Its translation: CASRTGGGNTIYF. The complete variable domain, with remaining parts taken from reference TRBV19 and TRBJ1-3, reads DGGITQSPKYLFRKEGQNVTLSCEQNLNHDAMYWYRQDPGQGLRLIYYSQIVNDFQKGDIAEGYSVSREKKESFPLTVTSAQKNPTAFYLCASRTGGGNTIYFGEGSWLTVV.

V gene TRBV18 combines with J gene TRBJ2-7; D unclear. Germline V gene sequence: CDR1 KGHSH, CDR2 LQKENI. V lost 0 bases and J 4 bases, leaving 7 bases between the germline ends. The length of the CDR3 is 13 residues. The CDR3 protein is CASSPPSQYEQYF. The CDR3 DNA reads TGTGCCAGCTCACCACCGTCACAATACGAGCAGTACTTC.

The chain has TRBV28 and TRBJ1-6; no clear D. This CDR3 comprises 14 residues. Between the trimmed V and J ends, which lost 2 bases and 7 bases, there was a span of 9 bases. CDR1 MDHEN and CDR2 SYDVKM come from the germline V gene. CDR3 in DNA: TGTGCCAGCAGTTTAGGGAGAGGAAATTCACCCCTCCACTTT. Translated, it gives CASSLGRGNSPLHF. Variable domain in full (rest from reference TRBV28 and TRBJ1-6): DVKVTQSSRYLVKRTGEKVFLECVQDMDHENMFWYRQDPGLGLRLIYFSYDVKMKEKGDIPEGYSVSREKKERFSLILESASTNQTSMYLCASSLGRGNSPLHFGNGTRLTVT.

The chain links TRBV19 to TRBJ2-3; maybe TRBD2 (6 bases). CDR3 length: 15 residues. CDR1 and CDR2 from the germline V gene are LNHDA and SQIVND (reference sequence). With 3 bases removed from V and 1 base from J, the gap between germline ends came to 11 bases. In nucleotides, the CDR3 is TGTGCCAGTAGTATTAAGGCGGGACGCACAGATACGCAGTATTTT. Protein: CASSIKAGRTDTQYF.

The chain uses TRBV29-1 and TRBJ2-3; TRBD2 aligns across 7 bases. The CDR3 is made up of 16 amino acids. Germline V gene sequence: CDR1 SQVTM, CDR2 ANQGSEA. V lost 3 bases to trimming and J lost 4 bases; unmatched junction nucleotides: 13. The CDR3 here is CSVDYVREGPADTQYF. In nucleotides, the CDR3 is TGCAGCGTTGATTACGTGAGGGAGGGACCCGCAGATACGCAGTATTTT.

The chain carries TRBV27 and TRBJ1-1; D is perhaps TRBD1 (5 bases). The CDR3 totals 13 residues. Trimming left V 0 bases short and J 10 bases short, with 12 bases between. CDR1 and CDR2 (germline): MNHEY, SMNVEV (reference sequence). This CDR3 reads CASSLSRGVTAFF. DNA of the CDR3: TGTGCCAGCAGTTTATCGCGAGGGGTGACAGCTTTCTTT.

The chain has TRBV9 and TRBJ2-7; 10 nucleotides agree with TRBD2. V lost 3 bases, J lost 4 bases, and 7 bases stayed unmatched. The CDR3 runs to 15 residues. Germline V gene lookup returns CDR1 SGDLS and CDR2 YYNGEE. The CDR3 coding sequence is TGTGCCAGCAGCGGCGATGGACTAGCGGATTACGAGCAGTACTTC. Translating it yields CASSGDGLADYEQYF. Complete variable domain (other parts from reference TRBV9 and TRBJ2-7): DSGVTQTPKHLITATGQRVTLRCSPRSGDLSVYWYQQSLDQGLQFLIQYYNGEERAKGNILERFSAQQFPDLHSELNLSSLELGDSALYFCASSGDGLADYEQYFGPGTRLTVT.

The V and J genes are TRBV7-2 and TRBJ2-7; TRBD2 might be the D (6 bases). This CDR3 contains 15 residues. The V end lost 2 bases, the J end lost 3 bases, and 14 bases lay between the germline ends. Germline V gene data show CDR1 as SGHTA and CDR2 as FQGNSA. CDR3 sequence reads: CASSLMVAGGYEQYF. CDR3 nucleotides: TGTGCCAGCAGCTTAATGGTTGCCGGGGGCTACGAGCAGTACTTC.

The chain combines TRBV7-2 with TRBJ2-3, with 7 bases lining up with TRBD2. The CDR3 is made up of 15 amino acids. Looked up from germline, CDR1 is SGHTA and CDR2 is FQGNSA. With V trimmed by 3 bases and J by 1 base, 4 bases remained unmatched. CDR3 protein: CASSFSGKGTDTQYF. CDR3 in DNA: TGTGCCAGCAGCTTCAGCGGGAAGGGCACAGATACGCAGTATTTT.

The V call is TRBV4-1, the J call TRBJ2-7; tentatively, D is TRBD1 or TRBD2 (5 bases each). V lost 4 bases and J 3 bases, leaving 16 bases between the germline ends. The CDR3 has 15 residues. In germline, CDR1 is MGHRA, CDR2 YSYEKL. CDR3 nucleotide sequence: TGCGCCAGCAGCCCCGGGGACCGGGATTTCTACGAGCAGTACTTC. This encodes CASSPGDRDFYEQYF.

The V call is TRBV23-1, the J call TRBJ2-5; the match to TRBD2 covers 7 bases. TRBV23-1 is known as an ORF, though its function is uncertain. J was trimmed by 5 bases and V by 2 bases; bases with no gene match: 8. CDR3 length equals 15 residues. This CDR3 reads CASSQGRRGGETQYF. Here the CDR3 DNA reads TGCGCCAGCAGTCAAGGGCGTCGGGGAGGGGAGACCCAGTACTTC.

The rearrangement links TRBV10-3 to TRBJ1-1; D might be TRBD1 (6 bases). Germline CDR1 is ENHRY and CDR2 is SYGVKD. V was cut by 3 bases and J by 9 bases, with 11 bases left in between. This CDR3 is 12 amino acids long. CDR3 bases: TGTGCCATCAGTGATTCCGGACAGCAAGCTTTCTTT. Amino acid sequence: CAISDSGQQAFF.